Listed below are T cell receptor beta chains from one sample, sequenced in a study of T cell clonotyping in hematopoietic cell transplantation. Clones were sequenced by immunoSEQ multiplex PCR, and TCRdb holds only the in-frame ones, with some missing. The profile shows some 14,000 clones, around 98% of them singletons. The sequences come from peripheral blood mononuclear cells, collected 30 days after allogeneic stem cell transplant. The source is a female patient aged 45-60 years who had an allogeneic stem cell transplant from an unrelated donor, so T cells may come from the graft donor. Some clones in this sample may be carry-over from other donors' samples. CDR3s include the opening cysteine and the closing phenylalanine or tryptophan. The D gene is left open where the match is weak. Clone size, where shown, is once, few, many, or a class for clones that have expanded.

>TRBJ2-7|-|TRBV28|-
CASSRGPGYEQYF
TGTGCCAGCAGCCGGGGCCCGGGGTACGAGCAGTACTTC
>TRBJ2-1|-|TRBV6-1|TRBD2
CASSELAGGNEQFF
TGTGCCAGCAGTGAACTAGCGGGGGGGAATGAGCAGTTCTTC
>TRBJ1-2|-|TRBV30|-
CAWSVHRILHGYTF
TGTGCCTGGAGTGTACACAGAATACTCCATGGCTACACCTTC
>TRBJ2-5|-|TRBV30|TRBD2
CAWSVGGEGTQYF
TGTGCCTGGAGTGTAGGAGGGGAGGGGACCCAGTACTTC
>TRBJ2-1|-|TRBV15|-
CATSRGQGGYNEQFF
TGTGCCACCAGCAGAGGACAGGGAGGATACAATGAGCAGTTCTTC
>TRBJ1-1|-|TRBV2|TRBD1
CASSDGDSRVTEAFF
TGTGCCAGCAGTGATGGGGACAGTCGAGTCACTGAAGCTTTCTTT
>TRBJ1-2|-|TRBV6-1|-
CASSEAWEGRTYGYTF
TGTGCCAGCAGTGAAGCGTGGGAGGGGCGAACCTATGGCTACACCTTC
>TRBJ2-2|-|TRBV11-2|-
CASSPGRLSTGELFF
TGTGCCAGCAGCCCAGGCCGGCTGTCCACCGGGGAGCTGTTTTTT
>TRBJ1-2|-|TRBV2|-
CASSERQAPNGYTF
TGTGCCAGCAGTGAGAGACAGGCCCCTAATGGCTACACCTTC
>TRBJ2-3|-|TRBV6-1|TRBD2
CASKRGIGTDTQYF
TGTGCCAGCAAGCGGGGGATCGGCACAGATACGCAGTATTTT
>TRBJ1-1|-|TRBV2|-
CASRHPMENTEAFF
TGTGCCAGCAGACACCCGATGGAAAACACTGAAGCTTTCTTT
>TRBJ1-2|-|TRBV10-3|-
CAISVGLLPNYGYTF
TGTGCCATCAGTGTTGGACTTCTTCCGAACTATGGCTACACCTTC
>TRBJ2-7|-|TRBV11-3|TRBD1
CASSPNPGGEQYF
TGTGCCAGCAGCCCCAACCCAGGGGGCGAGCAGTACTTC
>TRBJ1-3|once|TRBV19|TRBD1
CASNNRGSGNTIYF
TGTGCCAGTAACAACAGGGGAAGTGGAAACACCATATATTTT
>TRBJ2-2|-|TRBV6-6|TRBD1
CASSLERGREAGELFF
TGTGCCAGCAGTTTAGAGAGGGGGCGCGAGGCCGGGGAGCTGTTTTTT
>TRBJ2-1|-|TRBV11-2|TRBD1
CASSDRGLQRNEQFF
TGTGCCAGCAGCGACAGGGGCCTGCAAAGGAATGAGCAGTTCTTC
>TRBJ2-7|-|TRBV4-2|TRBD2
CASSQVGVVVLADYEQYF
TGTGCCAGCAGCCAAGTCGGTGTGGTGGTTCTAGCGGATTACGAGCAGTACTTC
>TRBJ1-5|-|TRBV7-9|-
CASSSSGAGQPQHF
TGTGCCAGCAGCTCCTCGGGGGCTGGTCAGCCCCAGCATTTT
>TRBJ1-5|-|TRBV2|TRBD1
CASSLDREGQPQHF
TGTGCCAGCAGTTTGGACAGGGAAGGTCAGCCCCAGCATTTT
>TRBJ1-6|-|TRBV6-1|-
CASSDLLNGTPLHF
TGTGCCAGCAGCGACCTACTTAATGGGACACCCCTCCACTTT
>TRBJ1-4|-|TRBV29-1|-
CSARTDLKLFF
TGCAGCGCTAGGACAGATTTAAAACTGTTTTTT
>TRBJ1-2|-|TRBV29-1|-
CSVVSGGEGYTF
TGCAGCGTTGTCTCCGGGGGGGAGGGCTACACCTTC
>TRBJ1-3|-|TRBV11-2|-
CASSLDEKGLGGNTIYF
TGTGCCAGCAGCTTAGATGAAAAGGGATTGGGTGGAAACACCATATATTTT
>TRBJ2-3|-|TRBV6-4|TRBD2
CASSVTSGGTDTQYF
TGTGCCAGCAGTGTCACTAGCGGGGGCACAGATACGCAGTATTTT
>TRBJ2-7|-|TRBV4-2|TRBD2
CASSHRTSGEAYEQYF
TGTGCCAGCAGCCACCGAACTAGCGGGGAGGCCTACGAGCAGTACTTC
>TRBJ2-7|-|TRBV7-6|TRBD1
CASSSGQDYEQYF
TGTGCCAGCAGCTCTGGACAGGACTACGAGCAGTACTTC
>TRBJ1-6|-|TRBV11-2|-
CASSLRGVNNSPLHF
TGTGCCAGCAGCTTGCGAGGGGTTAATAATTCACCCCTCCACTTT
>TRBJ2-7|-|TRBV5-4|TRBD1
CASSSTRWTGTYEQYF
TGTGCCAGCAGTTCTACCCGTTGGACAGGGACCTACGAGCAGTACTTC
>TRBJ1-1|-|TRBV4-1|-
CASSQVPTPTKAFF
TGCGCCAGCAGCCAAGTCCCGACACCTACAAAAGCTTTCTTT
>TRBJ1-3|-|TRBV4-1|-
CASSQDPFGNTIYF
TGCGCCAGCAGCCAAGACCCCTTCGGGAACACCATATATTTT
>TRBJ1-2|-|TRBV11-2|TRBD1
CASSFTDRGFDYGYTF
TGTGCCAGCAGCTTCACCGACAGGGGATTCGACTATGGCTACACCTTC
>TRBJ2-5|-|TRBV10-1|TRBD2
CASSSGPGLAGPGTQYF
TGCGCCAGCAGTTCCGGTCCGGGACTAGCGGGCCCAGGGACCCAGTACTTC
>TRBJ2-3|-|TRBV14|-
CASSLSGYRTDTQYF
TGTGCCAGCAGCCTTAGCGGTTACCGCACAGATACGCAGTATTTT